The rows below give T cell receptor beta chains drawn from one sample of a study of shared clonotypes between healthy human individuals. The repertoire was sequenced with immunoSEQ multiplex PCR; TCRdb's copy has only in-frame clones and lacks some. The sample has roughly 760,000 clones; 74% are singletons. The sample taken for sequencing was memory CD4+ T cells sorted from blood. These receptor sequences come from a woman in her 30s in good health. Both conserved end residues are part of each CDR3. The D gene is left open where the match is weak. Clone size appears in some rows only: once, few, many, or a class for an expanded clone.

j_gene	v_gene	d_gene	abundance	CDR3aa	CDR3nt
TRBJ1-5	TRBV6-1	.	.	CASRMTGESNQPQHF	TGTGCCAGCAGAATGACAGGCGAAAGCAATCAGCCCCAGCATTTT
TRBJ1-3	TRBV14	.	.	CASSPPSLGNTIYF	TGTGCCAGCAGTCCACCAAGCCTAGGAAACACCATATATTTT
TRBJ1-4	TRBV6-1	.	once	CASNEKARSNEKLFF	TGTGCCAGCAACGAGAAGGCCAGAAGTAATGAAAAACTGTTTTTT
TRBJ1-2	TRBV28	TRBD1	few	CASRRRGDRAEGGYTF	TGTGCCAGCAGGCGCCGAGGGGACAGGGCCGAGGGGGGCTACACCTTC
TRBJ2-7	TRBV7-9	.	.	CASSLISGSYEQYF	TGTGCCAGCAGCTTAATTAGCGGTTCCTACGAGCAGTACTTC
TRBJ2-5	TRBV29-1	TRBD2	many	CSVDGLAQETQYF	TGCAGCGTTGATGGACTAGCCCAAGAGACCCAGTACTTC
TRBJ1-2	TRBV6-5	.	.	CASSITGSGYGYTF	TGTGCCAGCAGCATCACAGGGAGCGGCTATGGCTACACCTTC
TRBJ2-3	TRBV7-2	.	.	CASSLKADSTDTQYF	TGTGCCAGCAGCTTAAAGGCGGACAGCACAGATACGCAGTATTTT
TRBJ1-5	TRBV27	.	.	CASSLSGFGNQPQHF	TGTGCCAGCAGTTTATCAGGGTTCGGCAATCAGCCCCAGCATTTT
TRBJ2-6	TRBV11-2	.	once	CASSLRVPGANVLTF	TGTGCCAGCAGCCTCAGGGTACCCGGGGCCAACGTCCTGACTTTC
TRBJ2-7	TRBV7-2	.	.	CASSFLGAGSSYEQYF	TGTGCCAGCAGCTTCCTAGGGGCGGGTTCCTCCTACGAGCAGTACTTC
TRBJ1-1	TRBV18	.	.	CASSHTEAFF	TGTGCCAGCTCACACACTGAAGCTTTCTTT
TRBJ1-4	TRBV27	.	once	CASSLNTGRGEKLFF	TGTGCCAGCAGTCTAAACACCGGGCGGGGAGAAAAACTGTTTTTT
TRBJ2-4	TRBV18	.	.	CASSPGLAKNIQYF	TGTGCCAGCTCACCTGGACTAGCCAAAAACATTCAGTACTTC
TRBJ1-2	TRBV9	.	once	CASSLGTGGTLYGYTF	TGTGCCAGCAGCCTCGGGACGGGGGGAACCCTCTATGGCTACACCTTC
TRBJ1-5	TRBV6-1	TRBD1	.	CASGTELHQPQHF	TGTGCCAGCGGGACAGAGCTACATCAGCCCCAGCATTTT
TRBJ1-2	TRBV29-1	.	few	CSVEEGIYGYTF	TGCAGCGTTGAGGAGGGGATCTATGGCTACACCTTC
TRBJ1-5	TRBV23-1	.	.	CASSQFRESNQPQHF	TGCGCCAGCAGTCAATTCAGGGAAAGCAATCAGCCCCAGCATTTT
TRBJ2-1	TRBV11-2	.	.	CASSLKGRSYNEQFF	TGTGCCAGCAGCTTAAAGGGGAGGTCGTACAATGAGCAGTTCTTC
TRBJ1-2	TRBV28	.	.	CASRGDGYGYTF	TGTGCCAGCAGAGGTGACGGCTATGGCTACACCTTC
TRBJ1-3	TRBV11-2	TRBD1	.	CASSSGGAGNTIYF	TGTGCCAGCAGCTCAGGGGGCGCCGGAAACACCATATATTTT
TRBJ2-7	TRBV6-5	.	.	CASSYSHRSPSYEQYF	TGTGCCAGCAGTTACTCGCATAGGTCCCCCTCCTACGAGCAGTACTTC
TRBJ2-5	TRBV6-5	.	.	CASRIAWSETQYF	TGTGCCAGCAGGATCGCTTGGTCCGAGACCCAGTACTTC
TRBJ2-3	TRBV29-1	.	.	CSEGEGGDTQYF	TGCAGCGAGGGAGAGGGCGGCGATACGCAGTATTTT
TRBJ1-2	TRBV2	.	.	CASSERQVYGYTF	TGTGCCAGCAGTGAACGGCAGGTCTATGGCTACACCTTC
TRBJ2-2	TRBV27	.	.	CASSYRANTRYGELFF	TGTGCCAGCAGTTACAGGGCAAATACGCGTTACGGGGAGCTGTTTTTT
TRBJ2-7	TRBV28	.	.	CASSVQVPYEQYF	TGTGCCAGCAGTGTACAGGTACCCTACGAGCAGTACTTC
TRBJ2-6	TRBV7-3	.	.	CASSLKVSATGANVLTF	TGTGCCAGCAGCTTAAAAGTCTCGGCGACTGGGGCCAACGTCCTGACTTTC
TRBJ1-1	TRBV10-2	.	.	CASSESSRNTEAFF	TGCGCCAGCAGTGAGTCTAGCAGAAACACTGAAGCTTTCTTT
TRBJ2-3	TRBV29-1	TRBD2	.	CSAPTLAGVTDTQYF	TGCAGCGCACCAACTCTGGCGGGAGTTACAGATACGCAGTATTTT
TRBJ2-3	TRBV5-6	TRBD2	few	CASSLPTTSGSTDTQYF	TGTGCCAGCAGCCTCCCCACGACTAGCGGAAGCACAGATACGCAGTATTTT
TRBJ1-1	TRBV5-1	.	.	CASRYEGGFGEAFF	TGCGCCAGCAGGTACGAAGGGGGGTTTGGTGAAGCTTTCTTT
TRBJ1-2	TRBV6-5	.	.	CASIPKLEIGYGYTF	TGTGCCAGCATTCCGAAGTTGGAAATTGGGTATGGCTACACCTTC
TRBJ1-6	TRBV30	.	.	CAWSSYGDSPLHF	TGTGCCTGGAGTTCTTACGGGGATTCACCCCTCCACTTT
TRBJ1-2	TRBV6-5	.	.	CASRIGTTTQWGYTF	TGTGCCAGCAGAATTGGAACGACTACTCAGTGGGGCTACACCTTC
TRBJ1-2	TRBV7-9	.	.	CASSLIDGHPNYGYTF	TGTGCCAGCAGCTTAATAGACGGACACCCTAACTATGGCTACACCTTC
TRBJ1-4	TRBV7-6	.	.	CASSSQAREKLFF	TGTGCCAGCAGCTCCCAGGCCCGTGAAAAACTGTTTTTT
TRBJ2-3	TRBV5-5	TRBD2	.	CASSLGSGSGITTDTQYF	TGTGCCAGCAGCTTGGGATCCGGTAGCGGGATCACCACAGATACGCAGTATTTT